This is a list of T cell receptor beta chains from one sample in a study of blood T cells in healthy people across ages. TCRdb analysed the 5' RACE reads with MiXCR anew, one entry per CDR3 protein. The repertoire includes roughly 1,100,000 distinct CDR3 sequences, about 23% of them detected once, and around 0.75% sits in the top ten. The same sample was also used in a study of T cells of mothers and their children.

Material: blood. All receptors come from a girl under 10 years old in good health. Both conserved end residues are trimmed from each CDR3. The D gene is left open where the match is weak. Clone size is not always given. Where it is, it says once, few, many or a class for expanded clones.

V gene: TRBV7-9
D gene: NA
clone size: NA
J gene: TRBJ2-4
CDR3 protein: ASSPSRGLKNIQY

V gene: TRBV20-1
D gene: TRBD2
clone size: NA
J gene: NA
CDR3 protein: SARGWGGRAGEQF

V gene: TRBV15
D gene: TRBD2
clone size: NA
J gene: TRBJ2-3
CDR3 protein: ATSRAIAGSTDTQY

V gene: TRBV7-3
D gene: NA
clone size: few
J gene: TRBJ2-1
CDR3 protein: ASSLKTGYNEQF

V gene: TRBV6-6
D gene: NA
clone size: many
J gene: TRBJ2-1
CDR3 protein: AITGGRDEQF

V gene: TRBV3-1
D gene: TRBD1
clone size: NA
J gene: TRBJ2-3
CDR3 protein: ASSWDRDRGTQY

V gene: TRBV7-7
D gene: TRBD2
clone size: few
J gene: TRBJ2-1
CDR3 protein: ASSLGTSEYNEQF

V gene: TRBV2
D gene: NA
clone size: NA
J gene: NA
CDR3 protein: ASLLNEQF

V gene: TRBV29-1
D gene: NA
clone size: few
J gene: NA
CDR3 protein: SVEGGAYEQF

V gene: TRBV11-2
D gene: NA
clone size: few
J gene: TRBJ2-3
CDR3 protein: ASSHTGLSSTDTQY

V gene: TRBV12-3/TRBV12-4
D gene: NA
clone size: NA
J gene: TRBJ1-1
CDR3 protein: ASSRGEMNTEAF

V gene: TRBV7-2
D gene: TRBD2
clone size: few
J gene: NA
CDR3 protein: ASSLRGDSPGGNEQF

V gene: TRBV4-1
D gene: NA
clone size: few
J gene: TRBJ2-6
CDR3 protein: ASSARVTGANVLT

V gene: TRBV7-9
D gene: TRBD2
clone size: NA
J gene: TRBJ2-1
CDR3 protein: ASSHLAGVDEQF

V gene: TRBV10-3
D gene: NA
clone size: few
J gene: TRBJ1-2
CDR3 protein: AISDSPGGYT

V gene: TRBV29-1
D gene: TRBD1
clone size: NA
J gene: TRBJ1-2
CDR3 protein: SIRDRAVGYT

V gene: TRBV29-1
D gene: TRBD2
clone size: NA
J gene: TRBJ2-1
CDR3 protein: SVVAAGGIEQF

V gene: TRBV5-1
D gene: TRBD2
clone size: few
J gene: TRBJ2-3
CDR3 protein: ASSVGLAGTSTDTQY

V gene: TRBV29-1
D gene: TRBD2
clone size: NA
J gene: TRBJ2-5
CDR3 protein: SLSGGMGTQY

V gene: TRBV4-3
D gene: NA
clone size: few
J gene: TRBJ2-5
CDR3 protein: ASSPGVGVGETQY

V gene: TRBV4-2
D gene: TRBD1
clone size: NA
J gene: TRBJ2-1
CDR3 protein: ASSREQGNSYNEQF

V gene: TRBV6-5
D gene: NA
clone size: few
J gene: TRBJ1-2
CDR3 protein: ASSYSTVRKGYGYT

V gene: TRBV7-3
D gene: TRBD2
clone size: many
J gene: TRBJ2-3
CDR3 protein: ASSLGLADTDTQY

V gene: TRBV7-9
D gene: NA
clone size: many
J gene: TRBJ2-1
CDR3 protein: ASSRDYNEQF

V gene: TRBV29-1
D gene: TRBD1
clone size: few
J gene: TRBJ2-5
CDR3 protein: SVEVPGQGTEETQY

V gene: TRBV4-1
D gene: TRBD2
clone size: NA
J gene: TRBJ2-5
CDR3 protein: ASSPGTSGRATEETQY

V gene: TRBV6-6
D gene: NA
clone size: NA
J gene: TRBJ2-5
CDR3 protein: ASRLTGAQETQY

V gene: TRBV9
D gene: NA
clone size: many
J gene: TRBJ2-7
CDR3 protein: ASSVGLHYEQY

V gene: TRBV29-1
D gene: TRBD2
clone size: few
J gene: TRBJ2-1
CDR3 protein: SAGGGLSYNEQF

V gene: TRBV4-1
D gene: TRBD2
clone size: few
J gene: TRBJ2-3
CDR3 protein: ASSQVGREGWRRADTQY

V gene: TRBV7-2
D gene: NA
clone size: NA
J gene: TRBJ2-2
CDR3 protein: ASSSGLYAGELF

V gene: TRBV12-3/TRBV12-4
D gene: NA
clone size: NA
J gene: TRBJ2-1
CDR3 protein: ASSSLERLDNEQF

V gene: TRBV9
D gene: TRBD2
clone size: few
J gene: TRBJ2-5
CDR3 protein: ASSVGSGSGRTQY

V gene: TRBV7-9
D gene: TRBD2
clone size: few
J gene: TRBJ2-1
CDR3 protein: ASSSTSGPNNEQF

V gene: TRBV28
D gene: NA
clone size: few
J gene: TRBJ2-6
CDR3 protein: ASGEPDTDWADVLT

V gene: TRBV28
D gene: NA
clone size: NA
J gene: TRBJ2-2
CDR3 protein: ASSTVSTGELF

V gene: TRBV19
D gene: NA
clone size: NA
J gene: TRBJ1-4
CDR3 protein: ASSLNGGFEKLF

V gene: TRBV2
D gene: TRBD2
clone size: NA
J gene: NA
CDR3 protein: ASSEARGGLHEQF

V gene: TRBV15
D gene: NA
clone size: NA
J gene: TRBJ1-1
CDR3 protein: ATSRATDTEAF

V gene: TRBV21-1
D gene: NA
clone size: NA
J gene: TRBJ2-5
CDR3 protein: ASSKFGTGEETQY

V gene: TRBV7-9
D gene: TRBD1
clone size: NA
J gene: TRBJ2-5
CDR3 protein: ASSPLQGYEETQH

V gene: TRBV5-1
D gene: TRBD2
clone size: few
J gene: TRBJ2-7
CDR3 protein: ASTGGISYEQY

V gene: TRBV12-5
D gene: NA
clone size: few
J gene: TRBJ2-7
CDR3 protein: ASGPSPHYEQY

V gene: TRBV7-9
D gene: NA
clone size: NA
J gene: TRBJ2-2
CDR3 protein: ASSLTSIGGELF

V gene: TRBV6-1
D gene: NA
clone size: few
J gene: TRBJ2-4
CDR3 protein: ASSEERKLAKNIQY

V gene: TRBV29-1
D gene: TRBD1
clone size: NA
J gene: TRBJ2-2
CDR3 protein: SVEDPNRGLAGELF